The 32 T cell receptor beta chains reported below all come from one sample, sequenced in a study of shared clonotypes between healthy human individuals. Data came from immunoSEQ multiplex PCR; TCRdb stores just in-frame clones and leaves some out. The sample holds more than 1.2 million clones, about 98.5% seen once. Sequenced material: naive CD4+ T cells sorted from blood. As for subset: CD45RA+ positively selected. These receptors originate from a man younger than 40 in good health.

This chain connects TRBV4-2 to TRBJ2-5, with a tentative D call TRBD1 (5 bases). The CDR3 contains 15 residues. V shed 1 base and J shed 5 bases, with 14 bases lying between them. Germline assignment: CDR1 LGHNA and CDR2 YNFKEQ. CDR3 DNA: TGTGCCAGCAGCCAAGGTACCAGGGTCGATGAGACCCAGTACTTC. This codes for CASSQGTRVDETQYF.

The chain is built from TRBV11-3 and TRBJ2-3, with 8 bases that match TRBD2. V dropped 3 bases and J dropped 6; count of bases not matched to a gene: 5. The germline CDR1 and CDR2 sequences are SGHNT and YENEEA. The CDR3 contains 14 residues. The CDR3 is CASSFSGGRDTQYF. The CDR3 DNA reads TGTGCCAGCAGCTTTTCGGGCGGGAGGGATACGCAGTATTTT.

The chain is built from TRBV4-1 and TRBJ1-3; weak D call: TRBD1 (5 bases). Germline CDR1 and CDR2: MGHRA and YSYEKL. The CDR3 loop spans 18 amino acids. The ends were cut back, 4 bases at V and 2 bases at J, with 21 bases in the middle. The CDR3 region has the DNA TGCGCCAGCAGCCTCCTCACGATGGGGCAGGGCACTGGAAACACCATATATTTT. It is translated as CASSLLTMGQGTGNTIYF.

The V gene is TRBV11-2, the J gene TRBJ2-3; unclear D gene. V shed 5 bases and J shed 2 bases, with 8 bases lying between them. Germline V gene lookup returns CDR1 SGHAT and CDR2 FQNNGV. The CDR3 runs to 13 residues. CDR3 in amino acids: CASSPGITDTQYF. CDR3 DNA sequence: TGTGCCAGCAGCCCGGGTATCACAGATACGCAGTATTTT.

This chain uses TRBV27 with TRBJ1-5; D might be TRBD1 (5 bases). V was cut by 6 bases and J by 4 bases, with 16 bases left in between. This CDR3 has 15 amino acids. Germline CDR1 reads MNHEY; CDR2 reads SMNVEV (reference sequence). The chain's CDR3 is CASSSSGQGNQPQHF. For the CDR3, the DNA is TGTGCCAGCAGCTCTTCTGGGCAGGGAAATCAGCCCCAGCATTTT.

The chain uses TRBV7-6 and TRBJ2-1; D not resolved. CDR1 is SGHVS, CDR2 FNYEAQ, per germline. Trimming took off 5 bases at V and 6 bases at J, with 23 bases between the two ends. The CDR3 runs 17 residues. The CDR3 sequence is CASSARRPDSLGNEQFF. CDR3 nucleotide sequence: TGTGCCAGCAGCGCACGACGGCCGGATTCTTTAGGCAATGAGCAGTTCTTC.

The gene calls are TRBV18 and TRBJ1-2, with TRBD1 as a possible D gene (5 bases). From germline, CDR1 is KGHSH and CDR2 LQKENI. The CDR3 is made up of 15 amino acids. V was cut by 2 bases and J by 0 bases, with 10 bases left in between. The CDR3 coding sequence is TGTGCCAGCTCACCAAGCGGGGGATCTAACTATGGCTACACCTTC. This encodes CASSPSGGSNYGYTF.

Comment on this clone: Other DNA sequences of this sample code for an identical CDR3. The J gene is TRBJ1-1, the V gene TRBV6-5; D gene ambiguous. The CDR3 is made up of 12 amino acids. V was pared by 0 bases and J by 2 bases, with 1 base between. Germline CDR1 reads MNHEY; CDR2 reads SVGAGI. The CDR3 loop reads CASSYSNTEAFF. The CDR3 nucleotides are TGTGCCAGCAGTTACTCAAACACTGAAGCTTTCTTT.

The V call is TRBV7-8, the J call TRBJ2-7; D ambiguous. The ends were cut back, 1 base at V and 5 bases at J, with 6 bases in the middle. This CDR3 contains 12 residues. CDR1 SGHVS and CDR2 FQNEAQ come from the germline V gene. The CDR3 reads CASSLVGNEQYF. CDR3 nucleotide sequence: TGTGCCAGCAGCTTAGTGGGGAACGAGCAGTACTTC.

The CDR3 here is CASGSGTYTGELFF. DNA for the CDR3: TGTGCTAGTGGTTCCGGGACTTATACCGGGGAGCTGTTTTTT. The chain employs TRBV12-5 and TRBJ2-2; D perhaps matches TRBD2 (6 bases). This CDR3 region has 14 residues. CDR1 is LGHNT, CDR2 FRNRAP, per germline. Trimming shortened V by 4 bases and J by 5 bases, and 11 bases separated the two germline ends.

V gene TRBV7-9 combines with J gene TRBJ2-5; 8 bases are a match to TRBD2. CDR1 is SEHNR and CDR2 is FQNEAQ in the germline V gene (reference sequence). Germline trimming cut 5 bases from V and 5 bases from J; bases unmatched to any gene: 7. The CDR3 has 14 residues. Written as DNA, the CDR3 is TGTGCCAGCAGCGACGGGAGGGCAGGGGAGACCCAGTACTTC. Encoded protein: CASSDGRAGETQYF.

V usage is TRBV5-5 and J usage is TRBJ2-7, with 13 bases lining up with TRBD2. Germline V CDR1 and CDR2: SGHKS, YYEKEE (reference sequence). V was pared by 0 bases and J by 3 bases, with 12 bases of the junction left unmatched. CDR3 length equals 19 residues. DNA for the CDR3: TGTGCCAGCAGCTTGGTTCCGGGACTAGCGGGGCGGGCGGGCTACGAGCAGTACTTC. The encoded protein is CASSLVPGLAGRAGYEQYF.

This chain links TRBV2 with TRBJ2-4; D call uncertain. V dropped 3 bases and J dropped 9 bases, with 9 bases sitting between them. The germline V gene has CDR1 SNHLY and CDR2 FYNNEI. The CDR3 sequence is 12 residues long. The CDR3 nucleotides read TGTGCCAGCAGTGATAGGGCGGTCATTCAGTACTTC. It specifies CASSDRAVIQYF.

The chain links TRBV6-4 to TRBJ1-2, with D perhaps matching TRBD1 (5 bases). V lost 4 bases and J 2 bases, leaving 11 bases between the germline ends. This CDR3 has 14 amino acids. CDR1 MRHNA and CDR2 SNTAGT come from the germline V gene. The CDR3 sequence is CASSGLTANYGYTF. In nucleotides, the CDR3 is TGTGCCAGCAGTGGGCTGACAGCAAACTATGGCTACACCTTC.

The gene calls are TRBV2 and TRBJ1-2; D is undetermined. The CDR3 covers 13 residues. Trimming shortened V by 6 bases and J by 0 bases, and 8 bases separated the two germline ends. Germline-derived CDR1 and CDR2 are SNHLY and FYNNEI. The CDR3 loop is CASRQAANYGYTF. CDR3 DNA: TGTGCCAGCAGGCAGGCAGCTAACTATGGCTACACCTTC.

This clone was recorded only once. As DNA, the CDR3 is TGTGCCAGTAGTATTAACGGGGCCCAGGGACAAGAGACCCAGTACTTC. This translates into CASSINGAQGQETQYF. The chain is built from TRBV19 and TRBJ2-5; either TRBD1 or TRBD2 may fit D (5 bases each). The V gene lost 3 bases and the J gene lost 2 bases, with 16 bases spanning the gap. Germline V gives CDR1 LNHDA, CDR2 SQIVND (reference sequence). The CDR3 runs to 16 residues. The whole variable domain, filled in from reference TRBV19 and TRBJ2-5, reads DGGITQSPKYLFRKEGQNVTLSCEQNLNHDAMYWYRQDPGQGLRLIYYSQIVNDFQKGDIAEGYSVSREKKESFPLTVTSAQKNPTAFYLCASSINGAQGQETQYFGPGTRLLVL.

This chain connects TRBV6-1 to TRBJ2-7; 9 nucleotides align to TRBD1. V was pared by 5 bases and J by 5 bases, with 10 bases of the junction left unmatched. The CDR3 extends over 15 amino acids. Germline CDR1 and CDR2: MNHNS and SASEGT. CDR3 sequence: CASSSPGQGVHEQYF. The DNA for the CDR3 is TGTGCCAGCAGTTCTCCGGGACAGGGTGTCCACGAGCAGTACTTC.

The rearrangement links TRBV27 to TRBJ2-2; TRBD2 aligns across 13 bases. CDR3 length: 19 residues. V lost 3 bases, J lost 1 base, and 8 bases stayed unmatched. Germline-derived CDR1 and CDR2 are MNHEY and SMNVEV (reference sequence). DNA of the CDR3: TGTGCCAGCAGTTTCCACGGACTAGCGGGAGCGTGGAACACCGGGGAGCTGTTTTTT. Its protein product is CASSFHGLAGAWNTGELFF.

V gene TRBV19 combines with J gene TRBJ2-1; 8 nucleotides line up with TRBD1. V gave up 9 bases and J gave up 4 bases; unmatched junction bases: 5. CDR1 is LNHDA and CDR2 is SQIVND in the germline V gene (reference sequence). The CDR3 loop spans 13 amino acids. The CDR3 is CASINRGYNEQFF. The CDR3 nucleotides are TGTGCCAGCATAAACAGGGGGTACAATGAGCAGTTCTTC.

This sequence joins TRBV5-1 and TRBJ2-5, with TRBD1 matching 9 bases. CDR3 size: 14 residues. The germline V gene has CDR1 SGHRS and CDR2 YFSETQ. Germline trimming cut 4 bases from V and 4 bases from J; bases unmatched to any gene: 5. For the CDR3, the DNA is TGCGCCAGCAGCGGGGACAGGGCTGTAGAGACCCAGTACTTC. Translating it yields CASSGDRAVETQYF.

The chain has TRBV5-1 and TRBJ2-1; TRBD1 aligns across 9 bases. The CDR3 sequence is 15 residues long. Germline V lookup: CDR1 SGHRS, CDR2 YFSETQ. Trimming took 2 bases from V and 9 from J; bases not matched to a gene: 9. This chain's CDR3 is CASSFGDRDFGEQFF. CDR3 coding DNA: TGCGCCAGCAGCTTTGGGGACAGGGATTTCGGTGAGCAGTTCTTC.

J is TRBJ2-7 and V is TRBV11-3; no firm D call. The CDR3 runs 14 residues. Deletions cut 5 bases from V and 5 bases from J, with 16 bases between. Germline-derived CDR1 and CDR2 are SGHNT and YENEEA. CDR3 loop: CASSESRYPNEQYF. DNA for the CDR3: TGTGCCAGCAGCGAGTCCAGGTACCCTAACGAGCAGTACTTC.

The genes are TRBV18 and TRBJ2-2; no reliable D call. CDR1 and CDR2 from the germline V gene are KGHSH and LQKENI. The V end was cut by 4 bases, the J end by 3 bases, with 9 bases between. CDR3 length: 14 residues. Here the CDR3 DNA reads TGTGCCAGCTCACTGGGTCTCGACACCGGGGAGCTGTTTTTT. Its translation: CASSLGLDTGELFF.

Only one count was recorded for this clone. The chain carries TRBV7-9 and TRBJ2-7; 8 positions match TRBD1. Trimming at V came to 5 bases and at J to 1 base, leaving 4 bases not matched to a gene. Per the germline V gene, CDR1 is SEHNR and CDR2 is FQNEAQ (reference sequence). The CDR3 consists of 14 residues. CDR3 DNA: TGTGCCAGCAGCACTACAGGGGGTTCCTACGAGCAGTACTTC. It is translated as CASSTTGGSYEQYF.

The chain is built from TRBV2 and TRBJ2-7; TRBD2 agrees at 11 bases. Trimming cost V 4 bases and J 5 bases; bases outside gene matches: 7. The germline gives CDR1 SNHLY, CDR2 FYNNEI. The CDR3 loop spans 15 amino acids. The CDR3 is CASSGIAGGPNEQYF. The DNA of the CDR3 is TGTGCCAGCAGTGGGATAGCGGGAGGGCCCAACGAGCAGTACTTC.

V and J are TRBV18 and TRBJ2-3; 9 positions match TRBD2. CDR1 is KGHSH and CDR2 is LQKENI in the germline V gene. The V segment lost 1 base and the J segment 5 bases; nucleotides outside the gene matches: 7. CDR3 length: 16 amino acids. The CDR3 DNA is TGTGCCAGCTCACCACTAGCGGGAGTCACAGTAGATACGCAGTATTTT. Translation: CASSPLAGVTVDTQYF.

The CDR3, as DNA: TGTGCCAGCAGTGGCGTAGGACTAGCGGGAGCCAGTGAGCAGTACTTC. Translated: CASSGVGLAGASEQYF. This chain connects TRBV2 to TRBJ2-7; 13 positions match TRBD2. Looked up from germline, CDR1 is SNHLY and CDR2 is FYNNEI. The length of the CDR3 is 16 residues. Trimming cost V 4 bases and J 7 bases; bases outside gene matches: 10.

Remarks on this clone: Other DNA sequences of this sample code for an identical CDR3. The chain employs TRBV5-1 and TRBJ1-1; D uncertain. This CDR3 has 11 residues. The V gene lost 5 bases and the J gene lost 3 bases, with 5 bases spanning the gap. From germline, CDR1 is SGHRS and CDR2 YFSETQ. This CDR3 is CASSSDTEAFF. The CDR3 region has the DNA TGCGCCAGCAGTAGTGACACTGAAGCTTTCTTT.

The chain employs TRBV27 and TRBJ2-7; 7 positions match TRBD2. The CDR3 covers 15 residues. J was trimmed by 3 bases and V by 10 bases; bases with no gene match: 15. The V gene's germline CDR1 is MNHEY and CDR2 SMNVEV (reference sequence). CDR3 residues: CATTSRDYRYYEQYF. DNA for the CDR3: TGTGCCACTACGTCCCGGGACTACCGATACTACGAGCAGTACTTC.

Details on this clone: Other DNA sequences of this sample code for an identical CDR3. The CDR3 nucleotides are TGTGCCAGCAGTTTCAGGGGGGGTACTGAAGCTTTCTTT. As protein: CASSFRGGTEAFF. This chain links TRBV28 with TRBJ1-1, with 7 bases lining up with TRBD1. The ends lost 3 bases at V and 5 bases at J; junction bases unmatched: 3. This CDR3 spans 13 amino acids. In germline, CDR1 is MDHEN, CDR2 SYDVKM.

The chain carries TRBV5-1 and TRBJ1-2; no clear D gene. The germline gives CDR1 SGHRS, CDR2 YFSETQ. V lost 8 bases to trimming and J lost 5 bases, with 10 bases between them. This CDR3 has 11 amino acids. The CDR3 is CASGYGYGYTF. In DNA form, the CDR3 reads TGCGCCAGTGGGTATGGTTATGGCTACACCTTC. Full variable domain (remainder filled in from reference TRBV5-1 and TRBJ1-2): KAGVTQTPRYLIKTRGQQVTLSCSPISGHRSVSWYQQTPGQGLQFLFEYFSETQRNKGNFPGRFSGRQFSNSRSEMNVSTLELGDSALYLCASGYGYGYTFGSGTRLTVV.

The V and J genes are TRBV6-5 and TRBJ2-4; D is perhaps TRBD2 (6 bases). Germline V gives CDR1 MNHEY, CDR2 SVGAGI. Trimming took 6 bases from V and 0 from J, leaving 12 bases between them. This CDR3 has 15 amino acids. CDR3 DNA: TGTGCCAGCAGGAATAGCGGCCTAGCCAAAAACATTCAGTACTTC. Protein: CASRNSGLAKNIQYF.